Following are 29 T cell receptor beta chains from one sample sequenced in a study of blood T cells in healthy people across ages. PCR was performed a second time for 7 to 11 cycles using a sample-barcoded 5' primer and a J-beta primer mix. TCRdb analysed the 5' RACE reads with MiXCR anew, one entry per CDR3 protein. The sample has about 640,000 distinct CDR3 sequences; under 70% are singletons. The sample consisted of blood. These receptors all come from a man aged 55 to 70 in good health.

J is TRBJ2-5 and V is TRBV24-1; D perhaps matches TRBD2 (6 bases). Germline loops: CDR1 KGHDR, CDR2 SFDVKD. Between the trimmed V and J ends, which lost 3 bases and 6 bases, there was a span of 10 bases. This CDR3 contains 13 residues. CDR3 region: CATSDGGGKTQYF. The CDR3 region has the DNA TGTGCCACCAGTGATGGAGGCGGGAAGACCCAGTACTTC.

The gene calls are TRBV6-6 and TRBJ2-7; TRBD2 matches 8 bases. CDR3 length equals 15 residues. Unmatched junction bases numbered 3, after V lost 2 bases and J lost 0 bases. Germline loops: CDR1 MNHNY, CDR2 SVGAGI (reference sequence). The CDR3 nucleotides read TGTGCCAGCAGTTACAGGGCGGGGGGCTCCTACGAGCAGTACTTC. This gives the protein CASSYRAGGSYEQYF.

The chain recombines TRBV5-1 with TRBJ2-5; 7 nucleotides line up with TRBD2. TRBJ2-7 explains the end of the DNA better; the J call may be wrong. The germline V gene encodes CDR1 SGHRS and CDR2 YFSETQ. The CDR3 has 13 residues. CDR3 protein: CATASLAESEQYF. CDR3 sequence (DNA): TGCGCCACCGCGTCGCTAGCGGAGTCCGAGCAGTACTTC.

This clonotype was seen more than once but under ten times. The chain links TRBV16 to TRBJ1-1; no definite D call. Trimming removed 4 bases from V and 8 bases from J, with 14 bases in between. This CDR3 is 13 amino acids long. CDR1 and CDR2 (germline): KGHSY, FQNENV. CDR3 in amino acids: CASSLSGIREAFF. The CDR3 nucleotides read TGTGCCAGCAGCCTGTCGGGGATAAGAGAAGCTTTCTTT.

This clonotype was counted between two and nine times. The chain has TRBV21-1 and TRBJ2-5; the table's D call, TRBD1, has no DNA check behind it. TRBV21-1 is listed as a pseudogene. The CDR3 runs 17 residues. CDR3 DNA: TGTGCCAGCCCCCAGGGAAAGACAGGGGATTGCCAAGAGACCCAGTACTTC. This sequence encodes CASPQGKTGDCQETQYF.

This clonotype has a single count. The chain uses TRBV5-1 and TRBJ2-2; maybe TRBD2 (6 bases). V lost 4 bases and J 4 bases, leaving 14 bases between the germline ends. Looked up from germline, CDR1 is SGHRS and CDR2 is YFSETQ. The CDR3 contains 15 residues. CDR3 in amino acids: CASSPGTAGTGELFF. Written as DNA, the CDR3 is TGCGCCAGCAGCCCGGGGACTGCCGGCACCGGGGAGCTGTTTTTT.

The rearrangement uses TRBV20-1 and TRBJ1-2, with TRBD1 as a possible D gene (6 bases). The V gene's germline CDR1 is DFQATT and CDR2 SNEGSKA (reference sequence). V lost 0 bases and J 2 bases, leaving 7 bases between the germline ends. The CDR3 is 13 amino acids. Here the CDR3 reads CSAREGGNYGYTF. The CDR3 DNA reads TGCAGTGCTAGAGAAGGGGGAAACTATGGCTACACCTTC.

This clonotype was recorded a few times. This chain joins TRBV25-1 and TRBJ1-2, with 10 bases identical to TRBD1. After removal of 7 bases from V and 5 bases from J, the junction contained 7 bases not matched to a gene. This CDR3 has 14 residues. Germline V gene lookup returns CDR1 MGHDK and CDR2 SYGVNS. The CDR3 DNA follows: TGTGCCAGCACCCCGAGGGGACAGGGGTATGGCTACACCTTC. Its translation is CASTPRGQGYGYTF.

The chain employs TRBV12-3 or TRBV12-4 and TRBJ2-3; 9 bases line up with TRBD1. CDR3 length: 18 residues. V was pared by 4 bases and J by 0 bases, with 11 bases of the junction left unmatched. In nucleotides, the CDR3 is TGTGCCAGCAGTTCAGAGACCGGACAGGGGAGCAGCACAGATACGCAGTATTTT. Its protein product is CASSSETGQGSSTDTQYF.

The chain couples TRBV6-6 to TRBJ2-7, with TRBD2 identical over 7 bases. This CDR3 contains 14 residues. With 4 bases clipped from V and 3 bases from J, the junction kept 6 bases outside the gene matches. CDR1 MNHNY and CDR2 SVGAGI come from the germline V gene (reference sequence). The DNA for the CDR3 is TGTGCCAGCAGTTGGGGCGGGGGAGGCTACGAGCAGTACTTC. Residues: CASSWGGGGYEQYF.

The V gene is TRBV9, the J gene TRBJ2-5; D call uncertain. The J call may be in error: the DNA end matches TRBJ2-7 better. The CDR3 sequence is 15 residues long. Germline CDR1 reads SGDLS; CDR2 reads YYNGEE. In DNA, the CDR3 is TGTGCCAGCAGCGTAGGTCCAAGCCCTACCTACGAGCAGTACTTC. It is translated as CASSVGPSPTYEQYF.

This chain joins TRBV27 and TRBJ2-6; D gene uncertain. This CDR3 is built from 13 residues. Germline assignment: CDR1 MNHEY and CDR2 SMNVEV (reference sequence). V was trimmed by 5 bases and J by 5 bases, leaving 7 bases between them. The CDR3 region is CASSLRRANVLTF. Written as DNA, the CDR3 is TGTGCCAGCAGTCTCCGGCGGGCCAACGTCCTGACTTTC.

The chain is built from TRBV24-1 and TRBJ2-5; the match to TRBD1 covers 9 bases. Germline V gives CDR1 KGHDR, CDR2 SFDVKD. V was pared by 1 base and J by 11 bases, with 10 bases of the junction left unmatched. CDR3 length: 15 residues. Written as DNA, the CDR3 is TGTGCCACCAGTGATTTACGACAGGGGGTCAATGAGCAGTACTTC. Amino acids: CATSDLRQGVNEQYF.

This clonotype was detected a few times. The V gene is TRBV7-9, the J gene TRBJ1-2; D perhaps matches TRBD1 (6 bases). With 5 bases removed from V and 0 bases from J, the gap between germline ends came to 13 bases. Germline CDR1 reads SEHNR; CDR2 reads FQNEAQ (reference sequence). The CDR3 sequence is 15 residues long. The CDR3 loop is CASSPTGFANYGYTF. In DNA form, the CDR3 reads TGTGCCAGCAGCCCCACAGGGTTCGCTAACTATGGCTACACCTTC.

J is TRBJ1-1 and V is TRBV12-3 or TRBV12-4; D gene ambiguous. The CDR3 consists of 15 residues. Trimming removed 7 bases at V and 1 base at J, with 16 bases between. The CDR3 spells CASTKTRRGNTEAFF. DNA for the CDR3: TGTGCCAGCACCAAGACAAGGCGGGGGAACACTGAAGCTTTCTTT.

The genes are TRBV7-2 and TRBJ2-7, with a possible D match to TRBD1 (6 bases). Trimming took off 5 bases at V and 3 bases at J, with 17 bases between the two ends. The germline V gene encodes CDR1 SGHTA and CDR2 FQGNSA. The CDR3 covers 15 residues. CDR3 region: CASSPAGQRGYEQYF. Here the CDR3 DNA reads TGTGCCAGCAGCCCCGCCGGACAGAGGGGCTACGAGCAGTACTTC.

This chain links TRBV6-1 with TRBJ2-1; 12 bases align to TRBD2. CDR1 is MNHNS, CDR2 SASEGT, per germline. The ends lost 2 bases at V and 6 bases at J; junction bases unmatched: 11. This CDR3 has 18 residues. Written as DNA, the CDR3 is TGTGCCAGCAGTGAATTCTCCCCTAGCGGGGGGGTCTCCAATGAGCAGTTCTTC. This translates into CASSEFSPSGGVSNEQFF.

The chain uses TRBV2 and TRBJ1-3; TRBD1 might be the D (5 bases). Trimming took off 3 bases at V and 0 bases at J, with 12 bases between the two ends. The germline CDR1 and CDR2 sequences are SNHLY and FYNNEI. The CDR3 consists of 16 residues. The CDR3 sequence is CASSERGGISGNTIYF. DNA for the CDR3: TGTGCCAGCAGTGAGCGTGGGGGAATCTCTGGAAACACCATATATTTT. The full variable domain, completed using reference TRBV2 and TRBJ1-3, is EPEVTQTPSHQVTQMGQEVILRCVPISNHLYFYWYRQILGQKVEFLVSFYNNEISEKSEIFDDQFSVERPDGSNFTLKIRSTKLEDSAMYFCASSERGGISGNTIYFGEGSWLTVV.

V and J are TRBV7-9 and TRBJ2-7; the D gene is possibly TRBD1 (5 bases). The CDR3 spans 14 residues. Trimming removed 5 bases at V and 0 bases at J, with 11 bases between. CDR1 is SEHNR and CDR2 is FQNEAQ in the germline V gene (reference sequence). The chain's CDR3 is CASSPGHLSYEQYF. Written as DNA, the CDR3 is TGTGCCAGCAGCCCCGGACACCTCTCCTACGAGCAGTACTTC.

This clonotype was counted a single time. The chain recombines TRBV5-1 with TRBJ2-3; D unclear. The CDR3 is 14 residues long. Trimming stripped 1 base from V and 3 bases from J, with 9 bases between. CDR1 is SGHRS, CDR2 YFSETQ, per germline. The CDR3 protein is CASSLRVMTDTQYF. The CDR3 DNA reads TGCGCCAGCAGCTTGCGGGTAATGACAGATACGCAGTATTTT.

The J gene is TRBJ2-3, the V gene TRBV20-1, with TRBD2 matching 10 bases. The CDR3 is made up of 16 amino acids. CDR1 and CDR2 (germline): DFQATT, SNEGSKA (reference sequence). V trimming: 3 bases; J trimming: 0 bases; junction bases outside the gene matches: 6. CDR3 in amino acids: CSASLRLAGSTDTQYF. The CDR3 DNA reads as TGCAGTGCTAGCTTGCGACTAGCGGGTAGCACAGATACGCAGTATTTT.

This clonotype was found once. The chain combines TRBV6-4 with TRBJ2-1; the D gene could be TRBD1 or TRBD2 (5 bases each). This CDR3 contains 13 residues. In germline, CDR1 is MRHNA, CDR2 SNTAGT. Trimming removed 2 bases from V and 7 bases from J, with 9 bases in between. CDR3 in DNA: TGTGCCAGCAGTGACGCCGGGACGAATGAGCAGTTCTTC. The encoded protein is CASSDAGTNEQFF.

A remark on this clonotype: Given the absence of the conserved phenylalanine or tryptophan at the CDR3 end, a read error is likely. The chain combines TRBV7-6 with TRBJ1-4, with TRBD1 as a possible D gene (5 bases). The V end lost 0 bases, the J end lost 5 bases, and 13 bases lay between the germline ends. The CDR3 covers 16 residues. The germline V gene encodes CDR1 SGHVS and CDR2 FNYEAQ. The chain's CDR3 is CASSLAGGIKNEKLFC. The CDR3 DNA reads as TGTGCCAGCAGCTTAGCGGGGGGGATCAAAAATGAAAAACTGTTTTGT.

This chain uses TRBV10-2 with TRBJ2-6; 7 bases map to TRBD1. Germline V gives CDR1 WSHSY, CDR2 SAAADI. The CDR3 contains 14 residues. The junction had 1 base not matched to a gene; V was cut back by 8 bases and J by 0 bases. CDR3 in amino acids: CASGTASGANVLTF. CDR3 DNA: TGCGCCAGCGGGACAGCCTCTGGGGCCAACGTCCTGACTTTC.

In the case of this clonotype: The junction departs from germline at one end; a sequencing error may be responsible. This chain links TRBV10-3 with TRBJ2-3; D not resolved. CDR3 size: 16 residues. The germline CDR1 and CDR2 sequences are ENHRY and SYGVKD. This CDR3 is CATSESLGSNTDTQYF. As DNA, the CDR3 is TGTGCCACCAGTGAGTCTCTGGGTAGCAACACAGATACGCAGTATTTT.

This clonotype was seen once. The germline gene is not matched at one end of the junction; a read error may be the cause. The rearrangement joins TRBV5-1 to TRBJ2-1; the D is unclear. Germline values: CDR1 SGHRS, CDR2 YFSETQ. The CDR3 sequence is 14 residues long. This CDR3 reads CASGLAPGSNEQFF. The DNA for the CDR3 is TGCGCCAGCGGCTTGGCCCCGGGTAGCAATGAGCAGTTCTTC.

This clonotype turned up a few times. The CDR3 region is CASSTPGFSYEQYF. The CDR3 nucleotides read TGTGCCAGCAGCACCCCGGGATTTTCCTACGAGCAGTACTTC. The chain employs TRBV21-1 and TRBJ2-7; the table's D call, TRBD1, was not checked against the DNA. TRBV21-1 is assigned pseudogene status. This CDR3 is built from 14 residues.

This chain joins TRBV9 and TRBJ1-6; TRBD1 matches 9 bases. The V segment lost 4 bases and the J segment 9 bases; nucleotides outside the gene matches: 5. The germline V gene encodes CDR1 SGDLS and CDR2 YYNGEE. The CDR3 sequence is 14 residues long. In DNA form, the CDR3 reads TGTGCCAGCAGCACCCGACAGGGGGGTTCACCCCTCCACTTT. Residues: CASSTRQGGSPLHF.

Concerning this clonotype itself: One end of the junction is discordant with germline, which a read error may explain. The J gene is TRBJ2-1, the V gene TRBV11-3; D is tentatively TRBD1 or TRBD2 (5 bases each). This CDR3 region has 15 residues. Germline-derived CDR1 and CDR2 are SGHNT and YENEEA. CDR3 sequence (DNA): TGTGCCAGCAGCTTACAGGGACCCACCTACAATGAGCGGTTCTTC. It specifies CASSLQGPTYNERFF.